This T cell receptor beta chain appears in the sequencing data of a study of T cell repertoires in cytomegalovirus infection. Study background: In public TCR beta signatures, there were indications of both CMV infection and matching HLA type.

General study results and limits: Ex vivo responses were dominated by HLA-C-restricted CMV-specific TCR beta clonotypes. Totalled public TCR beta family frequency picked out people who carried CMV plus the relevant HLA.

This clonotype was detected only a few times. Its antigen is as yet unknown. The CDR3 extends over 12 amino acids. V shed 5 bases and J 5 bases; nucleotides not matched to a gene: 5. Germline V lookup: CDR1 DFQATT, CDR2 SNEGSKA (reference sequence). TCRdb processed the reads anew with MiXCR; each CDR3 protein has one entry. The top ten hold about a quarter of the sample, which has 150,000 to 200,000 distinct CDR3 sequences, 13% to 15% seen once. The sequence was collected from a human donor in good health (CMV status not recorded). Some clones in this sample may be carry-over from other donors' samples. The sequenced material came from PBMCs. The chain links TRBV20-1 to TRBJ1-2; TRBD1 matches 7 bases. The CDR3 spells CSAGQENYGYTF. The DNA for the CDR3 is TGCAGTGCTGGACAGGAGAATTATGGCTACACCTTC.